This T cell receptor (beta chain) was obtained from a study of T cell repertoires in cytomegalovirus infection. Study as a whole: A matching HLA type, together with CMV infection, was signaled by public TCR beta signatures. General study results and limits: The response measured ex vivo was dominated by TCR beta clonotypes (HLA-C-restricted and CMV-specific). Carriers of CMV and the relevant HLA type were discriminated by public TCR beta frequency.

Trimming took 3 bases from V and 3 from J; bases not matched to a gene: 5. Germline lookup yields CDR1 SEHNR and CDR2 FQNEAQ (reference sequence). CDR3 length: 15 amino acids. In its sample, this clonotype ranks as medium-sized. No antigen is known for it. A single record per CDR3 protein comes from TCRdb applying MiXCR to the reads. Counted here are roughly 130,000 distinct CDR3 sequences, roughly 25% occurring once; the ten biggest clones make up 34%. The sample taken for sequencing was PBMCs, sequenced either directly or after in vitro stimulation (not recorded which). The chain has TRBV7-9 and TRBJ2-5; 9 positions match TRBD2. This TCR was recovered from a human donor in good health (CMV status not recorded). Some clones in this sample may be carry-over from other donors' samples. CDR3 in amino acids: CASSFASGKEETQYF. CDR3 bases: TGTGCCAGCAGCTTCGCTAGCGGGAAAGAAGAGACCCAGTACTTC.